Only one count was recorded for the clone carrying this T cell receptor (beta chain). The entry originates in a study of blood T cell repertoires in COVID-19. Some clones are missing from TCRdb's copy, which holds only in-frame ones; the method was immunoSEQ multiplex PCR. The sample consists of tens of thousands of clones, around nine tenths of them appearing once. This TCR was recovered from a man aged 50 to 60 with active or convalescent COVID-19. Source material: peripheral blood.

CDR3 residues: CASSLMGGENTEAFF. The CDR3 DNA reads TGTGCCAGCAGCTTAATGGGGGGTGAGAACACTGAAGCTTTCTTT. The V and J genes are TRBV7-6 and TRBJ1-1; D is perhaps TRBD1 (5 bases). From germline, CDR1 is SGHVS and CDR2 FNYEAQ. The CDR3 has 15 amino acids. The germline V and J ends were trimmed by 2 bases and 1 base, with 11 bases remaining between them.